This passage covers 4 T cell receptor beta chains from one sample sequenced in a study of CD8 T cells in Susac syndrome. An input of roughly 0.45 to 1 ug of RNA was subjected to reverse transcription using random hexamers. TCRdb re-called the immunoSEQ multiplex PCR reads through MiXCR, storing one row per CDR3 protein. The table records about 200,000 distinct CDR3 sequences, more than 85% of them present only once. The sample comprised CD8+ T cells from PBMCs. These receptors came from a human donor with multiple sclerosis.

The chain carries TRBV7-9 and TRBJ1-1; 7 bases fit TRBD1. The CDR3 covers 13 residues. In germline, CDR1 is SEHNR, CDR2 FQNEAQ (reference sequence). J was trimmed by 5 bases and V by 5 bases; bases with no gene match: 5. Here the CDR3 reads CASSQLTGTEAFF. As DNA, the CDR3 is TGTGCCAGCAGCCAGCTGACAGGGACTGAAGCTTTCTTT.

This clonotype was seen more than once but under ten times. V is TRBV9 and J is TRBJ1-1; the D is unclear. Germline CDR1 reads SGDLS; CDR2 reads YYNGEE. The CDR3 runs to 14 residues. V gave up 4 bases and J gave up 1 base, with 11 bases separating them. CDR3 sequence reads: CASSSGSGNTEAFF. The CDR3 DNA reads TGTGCCAGCAGCTCCGGGTCAGGGAACACTGAAGCTTTCTTT.

The rearrangement links TRBV6-5 to TRBJ2-1; possibly TRBD1 for D (5 bases). There are 14 residues in the CDR3. In germline, CDR1 is MNHEY, CDR2 SVGAGI. V was clipped by 2 bases and J by 10 bases, with 15 bases between them. The CDR3 loop reads CASSYADMVKEQFF. CDR3 DNA sequence: TGTGCCAGCAGTTACGCGGACATGGTGAAGGAGCAGTTCTTC.

This chain joins TRBV19 and TRBJ1-1, with D unresolved. This CDR3 is built from 13 residues. V was pared by 3 bases and J by 7 bases, with 12 bases between. The germline V gene has CDR1 LNHDA and CDR2 SQIVND (reference sequence). The CDR3 sequence is CASSIGGSDEAFF. Here the CDR3 DNA reads TGTGCCAGTAGTATTGGAGGGTCCGATGAAGCTTTCTTT.